The text below deals with one T cell receptor (beta chain). Its target is not known. The data originate from a study of T-cell memory formation after mild COVID-19. Across the whole study: Among the donors, TCR clusters were largely specific to each donor. Findings and limits, study-wide: CD4+ clones that contracted lay mainly in CM and EM; CD8+ ones lay in EMRA.

One entry per CDR3 protein, called by TCRdb with MiXCR from the 5' RACE reads. The sample shows some 600,000 distinct CDR3 sequences, 17% of them seen only once. The CDR3 is 14 amino acids. Germline V lookup: CDR1 KGHSH, CDR2 LQKENI. The V end was cut by 1 base, the J end by 4 bases, with 10 bases between. The chain employs TRBV18 and TRBJ1-1; D unclear. Sequenced sample: PBMCs or a T cell subset sorted from them (not recorded which). The receptor was isolated from an adult woman who had mild COVID-19 (a few samples of this study predate the infection). Cell type and time point are not known. The chain's CDR3 is CASSPQGWGTEAFF. As DNA, the CDR3 is TGTGCCAGCTCACCACAGGGATGGGGCACTGAAGCTTTCTTT.